Shown below are 15 T cell receptor beta chains from a single sample sequenced in a study of cytomegalovirus exposure and HLA in healthy donors. 13 Jbeta primers and 60 Vbeta primers were used for the PCR. This table comes from immunoSEQ multiplex PCR, and its TCRdb copy is limited to in-frame clones, with some not included. The table includes 100,000 to 150,000 clones, around 81% detected once. What was sequenced was PBMCs. The receptors here all came from a man aged 18 to 29 in good health and CMV-seronegative.

The chain uses TRBV19 and TRBJ1-6; D perhaps matches TRBD1 (6 bases). The CDR3 sequence is 13 residues long. CDR1 is LNHDA and CDR2 is SQIVND in the germline V gene (reference sequence). With 6 bases removed from V and 6 bases from J, the gap between germline ends came to 9 bases. CDR3 sequence: CASRQGGNSPLHF. The DNA of the CDR3 is TGTGCCAGTAGACAGGGTGGTAATTCACCCCTCCACTTT.

This chain links TRBV7-2 with TRBJ1-5; 8 nucleotides match TRBD1. Germline trimming cut 3 bases from V and 0 bases from J; bases unmatched to any gene: 4. The germline CDR1 and CDR2 sequences are SGHTA and FQGNSA. The CDR3 covers 16 residues. CDR3 DNA: TGTGCCAGCAGCTTGGACAGGGAGTTTAGCAATCAGCCCCAGCATTTT. It codes for CASSLDREFSNQPQHF.

The V gene is TRBV15, the J gene TRBJ1-5; tentatively, D is TRBD1 (6 bases). The CDR3 loop spans 15 amino acids. V was pared by 10 bases and J by 3 bases, with 19 bases between. The germline V gene encodes CDR1 LNHNV and CDR2 YYDKDF (reference sequence). The DNA for the CDR3 is TGTGCCATACGTTCAGGGGCGCGGATCAATCAGCCCCAGCATTTT. Encoded protein: CAIRSGARINQPQHF.

This clone appeared a single time. The CDR3 nucleotides read TGTGCCATTCAACAGGGGGCGCAGGGGAACACTGAAGCTTTCTTT. Translated, it gives CAIQQGAQGNTEAFF. The chain links TRBV10-3 to TRBJ1-1; TRBD1 matches 9 bases. Germline V gene lookup returns CDR1 ENHRY and CDR2 SYGVKD. The CDR3 spans 15 residues. The J segment lost 1 base and the V segment lost 9 bases, leaving 9 bases of the junction unmatched.

This clone was found a few times. The chain is built from TRBV30 and TRBJ1-2; D is perhaps TRBD1 (6 bases). The length of the CDR3 is 15 residues. Trimming took 8 bases from V and 1 from J, leaving 20 bases between them. Germline V gene sequence: CDR1 GTSNPN, CDR2 SVGIG (reference sequence). CDR3 DNA sequence: TGTGCCCAGCACTCGGGACACCTCAATAACTATGGCTACACCTTC. Residues: CAQHSGHLNNYGYTF.

The gene calls are TRBV13 and TRBJ1-1; D unclear. V was trimmed by 2 bases and J by 5 bases, leaving 9 bases between them. The V gene's germline CDR1 is PRHDT and CDR2 FYEKMQ (reference sequence). This CDR3 spans 13 amino acids. The CDR3 DNA reads TGTGCCAGCAGCTTAACTCGGGGAACTGAAGCTTTCTTT. Its protein product is CASSLTRGTEAFF.

CDR3 DNA: TGTGCCAGCAGCTTAGCCGACAGGGGCCGACAGCCCCAGCATTTT. This gives the protein CASSLADRGRQPQHF. The chain recombines TRBV7-8 with TRBJ1-5, with 8 bases matching TRBD1. Germline CDR1 reads SGHVS; CDR2 reads FQNEAQ. The CDR3 loop spans 15 amino acids. Trimming cost V 0 bases and J 7 bases; bases outside gene matches: 5.

The V and J genes are TRBV6-6 and TRBJ2-5; D may be TRBD1 (6 bases). The CDR3 length is 16 residues. Germline CDR1 MNHNY, CDR2 SVGAGI (reference sequence). Trimming removed 0 bases from V and 4 bases from J, with 15 bases in between. In nucleotides, the CDR3 is TGTGCCAGCAGTTACTCGAGTGGGGGACAACGAGAGACCCAGTACTTC. Translating gives CASSYSSGGQRETQYF.

V is TRBV27 and J is TRBJ2-7; D unresolved. The CDR3 extends over 16 amino acids. V was clipped by 5 bases and J by 2 bases, with 19 bases between them. The V gene's germline CDR1 is MNHEY and CDR2 SMNVEV (reference sequence). DNA for the CDR3: TGTGCCAGCAGTGCAGCCTCCTTGGGCAGTCCCTACGAGCAGTACTTC. The encoded protein is CASSAASLGSPYEQYF.

The genes are TRBV28 and TRBJ1-1; D is perhaps TRBD1 (6 bases). CDR1 MDHEN and CDR2 SYDVKM come from the germline V gene. Trimming took 7 bases from V and 3 from J, leaving 15 bases between them. The CDR3 is made up of 14 amino acids. Written as DNA, the CDR3 is TGTGCCAGCAACCCAACAGGGTTTGACACTGAAGCTTTCTTT. Amino acids: CASNPTGFDTEAFF.

V gene TRBV25-1 combines with J gene TRBJ2-1; 8 bases are a match to TRBD1. V lost 10 bases to trimming and J lost 1 base; unmatched junction nucleotides: 12. CDR1 is MGHDK, CDR2 SYGVNS, per germline. This CDR3 is 16 amino acids long. DNA for the CDR3: TGTGCCACGATCTCGGGGCAGGGGGCATCCTACAATGAGCAGTTCTTC. Translation gives CATISGQGASYNEQFF.

The V and J genes are TRBV27 and TRBJ2-5; 7 nucleotides line up with TRBD1. CDR1 and CDR2 from the germline V gene are MNHEY and SMNVEV (reference sequence). Unmatched junction bases numbered 7, after V lost 1 base and J lost 5 bases. The CDR3 contains 15 residues. The CDR3 nucleotides are TGTGCCAGCAGTTTATGGGACAGCTCCTTCGAGACCCAGTACTTC. This sequence encodes CASSLWDSSFETQYF.

The chain uses TRBV5-1 and TRBJ1-2; D is uncertain. Per germline, CDR1 SGHRS and CDR2 YFSETQ. The CDR3 is 13 residues long. V was shortened by 5 bases and J by 2 bases, with 10 bases between the two germline ends. In DNA form, the CDR3 reads TGCGCCAGCAGGGTGGGCGAAAACTATGGCTACACCTTC. Residues: CASRVGENYGYTF. Based on the CDR3 plus reference TRBV5-1 and TRBJ1-2, the full variable domain is KAGVTQTPRYLIKTRGQQVTLSCSPISGHRSVSWYQQTPGQGLQFLFEYFSETQRNKGNFPGRFSGRQFSNSRSEMNVSTLELGDSALYLCASRVGENYGYTFGSGTRLTVV.

V usage is TRBV4-2 and J usage is TRBJ2-2, with TRBD1 identical over 7 bases. Losses at the gene ends were 0 bases for V and 1 base for J; bases not matched to a gene: 5. The V gene's germline CDR1 is LGHNA and CDR2 YNFKEQ. This CDR3 contains 17 residues. The CDR3 reads CASSQDSGQRNTGELFF. CDR3 bases: TGTGCCAGCAGCCAAGATTCGGGACAGAGGAACACCGGGGAGCTGTTTTTT.

The chain is built from TRBV29-1 and TRBJ1-2, with D perhaps matching TRBD1 (6 bases). V was shortened by 4 bases and J by 3 bases, with 12 bases between the two germline ends. Per germline, CDR1 SQVTM and CDR2 ANQGSEA. The CDR3 runs to 13 residues. The CDR3 sequence: CSVGPPGDYGYTF. Here the CDR3 DNA reads TGCAGCGTTGGTCCACCAGGGGACTATGGCTACACCTTC.